This T cell receptor (beta chain) emerged from a study of CD8+ T cells in alopecia areata. Study-level background: Tofacitinib ran 6 to 18 months, followed by 6 months off drug.

The CDR3 is made up of 12 amino acids. The germline CDR1 and CDR2 sequences are LNHNV and YYDKDF (reference sequence). V gave up 0 bases and J gave up 4 bases, with 3 bases separating them. Treatment of the sample: oral pan-JAK inhibitor, 5-10 mg twice daily. Isolation of CD4+ and CD8+ T cells from PBMCs was achieved by sorting. Concerning this clone: Its antigen is not known. Other nucleotide sequences from this sample produce the same CDR3.

Study-level results: While tofacitinib was given, many expanded lesional clones persisted in scalp and blood. Because of a solitary nonresponder, the connection of baseline CD8+ expansion to response stays uncertain.

Reverse transcribed after extraction, RNA yielded cDNA as the sequencing template. Sequenced by immunoSEQ multiplex PCR; TCRdb stores in-frame clones only, minus some. The sample includes more than 100,000 clones, around 56% of them seen just once. The source material was CD4+ T cells sorted from blood, sampled at week 4, from a patient treated with tofacitinib. The V gene is TRBV15, the J gene TRBJ2-5, with unresolved D. This sequence was found in a human donor with alopecia areata. The DNA of the CDR3 is TGTGCCACCAGCAGAGAGGGAGAGACCCAGTACTTC. Translating gives CATSREGETQYF. The variable domain in full, completed from reference TRBV15 and TRBJ2-5, reads DAMVIQNPRYQVTQFGKPVTLSCSQTLNHNVMYWYQQKSSQAPKLLFHYYDKDFNNEADTPDNFQSRRPNTSFCFLDIRSPGLGDTAMYLCATSREGETQYFGPGTRLLVL.